The text below deals with one T cell receptor (beta chain). This CDR3 region has 15 residues. The germline V gene has CDR1 MDHEN and CDR2 SYDVKM. V lost 2 bases, J lost 3 bases, and 5 bases stayed unmatched. Participant age was 18 to 89 years, and participants resided in about 25 US areas. Cohort placement rested on clinical history that participants reported themselves. Exposed participants encountered a COVID-19 case during the 2 weeks preceding study entry. The source of the sample is a study of blood T cell repertoires in COVID-19. TCRdb keeps only in-frame clones here, not all; method: immunoSEQ multiplex PCR. The table lists about 320,000 clones, roughly 85% of them singletons.

This sequence joins TRBV28 and TRBJ1-2, with 8 bases fitting TRBD1. Sequencing was performed on PBMCs or T cells enriched from blood (not recorded which). The source is a woman under 40 who had been exposed to COVID-19. In DNA, the CDR3 is TGTGCCAGCAGTTTAGGGGGACAGGCGGACTATGGCTACACCTTC. Translating it yields CASSLGGQADYGYTF.